This T cell receptor (beta chain) emerged from a study of blood T cell repertoires in COVID-19. At the level of the study: Samples taken during acute and convalescent COVID-19 were collected in the United States, Italy and Spain.

Produced via immunoSEQ multiplex PCR; TCRdb's table is partial and in-frame only. Counted here are about 390,000 clones, around nine tenths occurring once; the ten biggest clones make up about a tenth. This CDR3 is 12 amino acids long. The germline gives CDR1 KGHSH, CDR2 LQKENI. Trimming took 1 base from V and 8 from J, leaving 5 bases between them. To note about this clone: This sample includes further DNA sequences coding for the same CDR3.

The chain employs TRBV18 and TRBJ2-2; weak D call: TRBD2 (5 bases). Input material: PBMCs or T cells enriched from blood (not recorded which). The sequence derives from a woman between 45 and 65 years old who had recovered from COVID-19. CDR3 sequence: CASSPRGGELFF. CDR3 coding DNA: TGTGCCAGCTCACCACGAGGGGGGGAGCTGTTTTTT.